The next 18 T cell receptor beta chains were all read from a single sample in a study of blood T cell repertoires in COVID-19. Sequenced by immunoSEQ multiplex PCR; TCRdb stores in-frame clones only, minus some. The data hold 68,000 or so clones, with around 84% observed a single time. Material for sequencing was peripheral blood. The receptors come from a man aged 45-65 years with acute or convalescent COVID-19.

The chain links TRBV5-8 to TRBJ2-1; 13 positions agree with TRBD2. Per the germline V gene, CDR1 is SGHTS and CDR2 is YDEGEE. The CDR3 is 15 amino acids. V gave up 2 bases and J gave up 7 bases; unmatched junction bases: 3. Here the CDR3 reads CASSFWTSGSNEQFF. In DNA, the CDR3 is TGTGCCAGCAGCTTTTGGACTAGCGGGAGTAATGAGCAGTTCTTC. The whole variable domain, filled in from reference TRBV5-8 and TRBJ2-1, reads EAGVTQSPTHLIKTRGQQATLRCSPISGHTSVYWYQQALGLGLQFLLWYDEGEERNRGNFPPRFSGRQFPNYSSELNVNALELEDSALYLCASSFWTSGSNEQFFGPGTRLTVL.

The chain links TRBV3-1 (or the pseudogene TRBV3-2) to TRBJ2-1, with a tentative D call TRBD2 (5 bases). The germline V gene encodes CDR1 LGHDT and CDR2 YNNKEL (reference sequence). The CDR3 covers 16 residues. V shed 3 bases and J shed 3 bases, with 15 bases lying between them. The CDR3 sequence: CASSQGVAADYNEQFF. CDR3 nucleotides: TGTGCCAGCAGCCAGGGAGTGGCCGCGGACTACAATGAGCAGTTCTTC.

The chain combines TRBV6-4 with TRBJ1-5; D perhaps matches TRBD1 (6 bases). V was cut by 6 bases and J by 2 bases, with 14 bases left in between. This CDR3 contains 15 residues. Per germline, CDR1 MRHNA and CDR2 SNTAGT. CDR3 sequence reads: CASREGRGCNQPQHF. In DNA, the CDR3 is TGTGCCAGCAGAGAAGGCAGGGGATGCAATCAGCCCCAGCATTTT.

The chain employs TRBV5-6 and TRBJ2-4; a weak D match, TRBD2 (5 bases). Trimming shortened V by 4 bases and J by 0 bases, and 11 bases separated the two germline ends. Germline V gene lookup returns CDR1 SGHDT and CDR2 YYEEEE. The CDR3 has 15 amino acids. In nucleotides, the CDR3 is TGTGCCAGCAGCGAAGGACTCTTAGCCAAAAACATTCAGTACTTC. Translation gives CASSEGLLAKNIQYF.

The chain's CDR3 is CASSGSLYGYTF. In DNA form, the CDR3 reads TGTGCCAGCAGCGGGTCCCTCTATGGCTACACCTTC. The rearrangement links TRBV12-3 or TRBV12-4 to TRBJ1-2; no clear D gene. CDR3 length equals 12 residues. The V end lost 6 bases, the J end lost 4 bases, and 9 bases lay between the germline ends.

V and J are TRBV19 and TRBJ1-2; 9 bases are a match to TRBD1. This CDR3 spans 15 amino acids. Germline-derived CDR1 and CDR2 are LNHDA and SQIVND (reference sequence). Losses at the gene ends were 3 bases for V and 7 bases for J; bases not matched to a gene: 9. The CDR3: CASSITGTGRGGYTF. For the CDR3, the DNA is TGTGCCAGTAGTATTACCGGGACAGGGCGTGGTGGCTACACCTTC.

J is TRBJ2-4 and V is TRBV27, with 11 bases fitting TRBD2. The CDR3 loop spans 18 amino acids. CDR1 is MNHEY, CDR2 SMNVEV, per germline (reference sequence). After removal of 2 bases from V and 0 bases from J, the junction contained 6 bases not matched to a gene. The CDR3 coding sequence is TGTGCCAGCAGTTTAACGACTAGCGGGATCCCAGCCAAAAACATTCAGTACTTC. This encodes CASSLTTSGIPAKNIQYF.

The chain joins TRBV7-2 to TRBJ2-7; TRBD2 agrees at 9 bases. The CDR3 runs to 17 residues. CDR1 is SGHTA and CDR2 is FQGNSA in the germline V gene. V shed 1 base and J 5 bases; nucleotides not matched to a gene: 12. CDR3 coding DNA: TGTGCCAGCAGCTTAGGGGTGGGGAGCGGGAGGTTCGACGAGCAGTACTTC. Its translation is CASSLGVGSGRFDEQYF.

The chain combines TRBV19 with TRBJ1-1, with a weak D call TRBD1 (5 bases). CDR1 and CDR2 from the germline V gene are LNHDA and SQIVND (reference sequence). Trimming stripped 1 base from V and 5 bases from J, with 11 bases between. The CDR3 runs to 14 residues. As DNA, the CDR3 is TGTGCCAGTAGTATAGTCGCGGGGGTGACTGAAGCTTTCTTT. It yields the protein CASSIVAGVTEAFF.

This chain uses TRBV12-1 with TRBJ1-1. TRBV12-1 is a recognized pseudogene. CDR3 length: 17 residues. The CDR3 DNA reads TGTGCCAGCAGCCCCACACCGGGTTGGGGAGAACCCACTGAAGCTTTCTTT. It translates to CASSPTPGWGEPTEAFF.

The chain joins TRBV7-9 to TRBJ1-1, with 12 bases fitting TRBD1. Germline V gene sequence: CDR1 SEHNR, CDR2 FQNEAQ (reference sequence). The CDR3 is made up of 14 amino acids. With V trimmed by 0 bases and J by 11 bases, 4 bases remained unmatched. The CDR3 region is CASSLAGTGGLAFF. In DNA form, the CDR3 reads TGTGCCAGCAGCTTAGCCGGGACAGGGGGCTTGGCTTTCTTT.

This rearrangement joins TRBV14 to TRBJ2-1, with 9 nucleotides matching TRBD2. CDR3 size: 17 residues. Germline CDR1 reads SGHDN; CDR2 reads FVKESK. V lost 0 bases, J lost 4 bases, and 7 bases stayed unmatched. The CDR3: CASSQDAPSGIYNEQFF. CDR3 DNA sequence: TGTGCCAGCAGCCAAGATGCCCCTAGCGGGATTTACAATGAGCAGTTCTTC.

The rearrangement uses TRBV6-5 and TRBJ1-2; D perhaps matches TRBD1 (6 bases). Germline CDR1 reads MNHEY; CDR2 reads SVGAGI. Trimming removed 0 bases at V and 6 bases at J, with 11 bases between. There are 14 residues in the CDR3. In DNA, the CDR3 is TGTGCCAGCAGTTACTCTTGGGGGCGTGATGGCTACACCTTC. It encodes CASSYSWGRDGYTF.

The chain has TRBV19 and TRBJ1-2, with 7 bases lining up with TRBD1. Trimming cost V 7 bases and J 1 base; bases outside gene matches: 6. CDR1 is LNHDA and CDR2 is SQIVND in the germline V gene (reference sequence). This CDR3 is 14 amino acids long. This CDR3 is CASTAGGFNYGYTF. The CDR3 DNA sequence: TGTGCCAGTACCGCAGGGGGTTTTAACTATGGCTACACCTTC. The entire variable domain, with the rest obtained from reference TRBV19 and TRBJ1-2, is as follows: DGGITQSPKYLFRKEGQNVTLSCEQNLNHDAMYWYRQDPGQGLRLIYYSQIVNDFQKGDIAEGYSVSREKKESFPLTVTSAQKNPTAFYLCASTAGGFNYGYTFGSGTRLTVV.

This clone was seen more than once but under ten times. CDR3 region: CASSFSSGSSYEQYF. The CDR3, as DNA: TGTGCCAGCAGCTTTTCTAGCGGGAGCTCCTACGAGCAGTACTTC. This chain links TRBV7-8 with TRBJ2-7, with 10 nucleotides matching TRBD2. Germline V CDR1 and CDR2: SGHVS, FQNEAQ. The J segment lost 0 bases and the V segment lost 3 bases, leaving 2 bases of the junction unmatched. The CDR3 covers 15 residues.

This clone was seen more than once but under ten times. The gene calls are TRBV7-9 and TRBJ2-1, with a weak D call TRBD2 (5 bases). There are 14 residues in the CDR3. Trimming shortened V by 2 bases and J by 8 bases, and 13 bases separated the two germline ends. Germline CDR1 SEHNR, CDR2 FQNEAQ (reference sequence). Here the CDR3 DNA reads TGTGCCAGCAGCTTAACCACGGACGGGGATGAGCAGTTCTTC. It specifies CASSLTTDGDEQFF.

This clone was observed once. The gene calls are TRBV6-5 and TRBJ1-1, with 9 positions matching TRBD1. Germline V lookup: CDR1 MNHEY, CDR2 SVGAGI. CDR3 length: 11 residues. The CDR3 here is CAHRGHTEAFF. The CDR3 nucleotides are TGTGCACACAGGGGGCATACTGAAGCTTTCTTT.

The chain is built from TRBV19 and TRBJ1-2; 10 bases match TRBD1. This CDR3 comprises 15 residues. V trimming: 9 bases; J trimming: 1 base; junction bases outside the gene matches: 8. Per germline, CDR1 LNHDA and CDR2 SQIVND (reference sequence). The CDR3 nucleotides read TGTGCCAGCCTTGACAGGGGGCATTATAACTATGGCTACACCTTC. It codes for CASLDRGHYNYGYTF. Using reference TRBV19 and TRBJ1-2 for the parts outside the CDR3, the full variable domain is DGGITQSPKYLFRKEGQNVTLSCEQNLNHDAMYWYRQDPGQGLRLIYYSQIVNDFQKGDIAEGYSVSREKKESFPLTVTSAQKNPTAFYLCASLDRGHYNYGYTFGSGTRLTVV.